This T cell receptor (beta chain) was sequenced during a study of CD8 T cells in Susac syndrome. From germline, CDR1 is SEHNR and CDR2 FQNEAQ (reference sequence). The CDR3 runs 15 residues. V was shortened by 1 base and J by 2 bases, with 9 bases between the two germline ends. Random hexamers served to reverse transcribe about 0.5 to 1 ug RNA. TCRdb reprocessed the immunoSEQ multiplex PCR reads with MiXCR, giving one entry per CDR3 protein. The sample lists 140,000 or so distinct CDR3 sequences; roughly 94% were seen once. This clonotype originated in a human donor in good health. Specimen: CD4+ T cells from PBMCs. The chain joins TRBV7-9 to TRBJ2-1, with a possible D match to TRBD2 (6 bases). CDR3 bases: TGTGCCAGCAGCTTAGTATGGGGGGCCTACAATGAGCAGTTCTTC. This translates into CASSLVWGAYNEQFF.